This TCR beta chain was documented in a study of T-cell reconstitution after alpha-beta-depleted transplantation in children. General study points: At the one-year point after transplant, T-cell counts and TCRbeta diversity were found to come mostly from T cells that had been newly produced.

As for this clonotype: The antigen is not known.

The TCRbeta library incorporated unique molecular identifiers. TCRdb fed the PCR reads into MiXCR, producing one record per CDR3 protein. Here the sample spans around 580,000 distinct CDR3 sequences, 25% to 30% being singletons. The sample consisted of PBMCs, taken before TCRalphabeta/CD19-depleted stem cell transplant. The origin of this receptor is a boy under two years old with Wiskott-Aldrich syndrome, due to receive a stem cell transplant.

CDR3 bases: TGTGCCAGCAGCGGGACAGGGGGCAATCAGCCCCAGCATTTT. This gives the protein CASSGTGGNQPQHF. The chain recombines TRBV7-9 with TRBJ1-5, with 10 bases fitting TRBD1. The germline V gene encodes CDR1 SEHNR and CDR2 FQNEAQ (reference sequence). The V segment lost 5 bases and the J segment 2 bases; nucleotides outside the gene matches: 0. The CDR3 spans 14 residues.